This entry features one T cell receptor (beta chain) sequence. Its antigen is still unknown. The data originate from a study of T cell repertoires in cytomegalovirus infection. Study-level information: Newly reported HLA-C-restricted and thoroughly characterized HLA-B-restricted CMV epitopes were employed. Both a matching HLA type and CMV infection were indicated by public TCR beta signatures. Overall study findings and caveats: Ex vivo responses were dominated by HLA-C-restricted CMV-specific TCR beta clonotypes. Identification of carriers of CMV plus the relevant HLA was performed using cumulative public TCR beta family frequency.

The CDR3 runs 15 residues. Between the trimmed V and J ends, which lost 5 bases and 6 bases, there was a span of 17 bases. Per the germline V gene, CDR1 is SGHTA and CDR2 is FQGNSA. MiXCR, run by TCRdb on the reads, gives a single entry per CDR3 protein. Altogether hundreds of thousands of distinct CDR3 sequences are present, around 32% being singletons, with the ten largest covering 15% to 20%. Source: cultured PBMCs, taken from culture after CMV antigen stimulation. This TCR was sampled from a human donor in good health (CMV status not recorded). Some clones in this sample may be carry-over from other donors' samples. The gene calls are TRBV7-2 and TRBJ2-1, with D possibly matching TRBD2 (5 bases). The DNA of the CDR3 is TGTGCCAGCAGCGCTGACTGGGAGCTTCTCAATGAGCAGTTCTTC. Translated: CASSADWELLNEQFF.